This T cell receptor (beta chain) was recorded in a study of T-cell memory formation after mild COVID-19. General study findings and limits: Contracting clones localized mainly to CM and EM when CD4+ and mainly to EMRA when CD8+.

From the 5' RACE reads, TCRdb called clonotypes with MiXCR, one entry per CDR3 protein. The sample records tens of thousands of distinct CDR3 sequences, 6.1% being singletons. Germline V gene sequence: CDR1 SQVTM, CDR2 ANQGSEA. The CDR3 totals 14 residues. Trimming cost V 2 bases and J 3 bases; bases outside gene matches: 3. Ten or more counts support this clonotype. Its target is unknown. The chain links TRBV29-1 to TRBJ2-7; 11 bases line up with TRBD1. The specimen was PBMCs or a T cell subset sorted from them (not recorded which). The sequence was obtained from an adult who had mild COVID-19 (a few samples of this study predate the infection). Cell type and time point are not known. The DNA for the CDR3 is TGCAGCGTTGAAAGTGGGACAGGGGGCTACGAGCAGTACTTC. Translated, it gives CSVESGTGGYEQYF.